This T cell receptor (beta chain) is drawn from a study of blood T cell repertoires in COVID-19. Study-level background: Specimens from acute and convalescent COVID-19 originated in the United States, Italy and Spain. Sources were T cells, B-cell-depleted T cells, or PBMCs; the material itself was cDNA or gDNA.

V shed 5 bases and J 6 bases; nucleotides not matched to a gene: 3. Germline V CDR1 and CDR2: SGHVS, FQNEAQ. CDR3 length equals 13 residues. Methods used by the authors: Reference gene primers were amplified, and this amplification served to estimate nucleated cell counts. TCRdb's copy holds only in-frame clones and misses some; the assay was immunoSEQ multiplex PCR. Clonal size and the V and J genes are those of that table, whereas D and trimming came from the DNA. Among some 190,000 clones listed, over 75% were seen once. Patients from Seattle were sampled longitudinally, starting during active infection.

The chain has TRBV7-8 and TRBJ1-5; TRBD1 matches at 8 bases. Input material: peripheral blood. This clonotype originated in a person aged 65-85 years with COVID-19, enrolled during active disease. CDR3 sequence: CASSRTGPQPQHF. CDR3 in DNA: TGTGCCAGCAGCAGGACAGGGCCTCAGCCCCAGCATTTT. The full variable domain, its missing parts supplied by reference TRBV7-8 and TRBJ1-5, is GAGVSQSPRYKVAKRGQDVALRCDPISGHVSLFWYQQALGQGPEFLTYFQNEAQLDKSGLPSDRFFAERPEGSVSTLKIQRTQQEDSAVYLCASSRTGPQPQHFGDGTRLSIL.